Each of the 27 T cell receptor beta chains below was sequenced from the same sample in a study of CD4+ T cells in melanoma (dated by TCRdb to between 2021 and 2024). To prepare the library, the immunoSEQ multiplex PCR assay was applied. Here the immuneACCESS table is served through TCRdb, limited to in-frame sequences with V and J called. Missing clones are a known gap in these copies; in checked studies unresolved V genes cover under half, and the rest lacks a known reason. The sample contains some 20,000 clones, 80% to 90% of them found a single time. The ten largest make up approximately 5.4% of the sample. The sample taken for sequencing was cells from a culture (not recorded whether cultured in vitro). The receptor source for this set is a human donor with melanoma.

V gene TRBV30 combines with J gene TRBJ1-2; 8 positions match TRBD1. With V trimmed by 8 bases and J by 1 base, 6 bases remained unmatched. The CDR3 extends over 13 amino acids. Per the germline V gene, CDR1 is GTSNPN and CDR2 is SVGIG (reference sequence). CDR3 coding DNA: TGTGCCGGACTCACAGGGGGTAACTATGGCTACACCTTC. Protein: CAGLTGGNYGYTF. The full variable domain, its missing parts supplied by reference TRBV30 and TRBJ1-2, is SQTIHQWPATLVQPVGSPLSLECTVEGTSNPNLYWYRQAAGRGLQLLFYSVGIGQISSEVPQNLSASRPQDRQFILSSKKLLLSDSGFYLCAGLTGGNYGYTFGSGTRLTVV.

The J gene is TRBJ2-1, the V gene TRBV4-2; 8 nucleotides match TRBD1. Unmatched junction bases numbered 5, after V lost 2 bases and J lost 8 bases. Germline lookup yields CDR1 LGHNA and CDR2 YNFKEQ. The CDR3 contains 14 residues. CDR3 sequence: CASSQLRGQDEQFF. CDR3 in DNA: TGTGCCAGCAGCCAACTCAGGGGGCAGGATGAGCAGTTCTTC.

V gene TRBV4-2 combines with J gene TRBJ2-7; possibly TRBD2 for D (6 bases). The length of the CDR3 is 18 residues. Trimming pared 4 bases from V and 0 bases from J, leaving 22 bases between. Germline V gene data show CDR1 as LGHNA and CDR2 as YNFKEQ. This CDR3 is CASSRGTGGLANSYEQYF. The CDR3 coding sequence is TGTGCCAGCAGCCGCGGGACCGGCGGATTGGCCAACTCCTACGAGCAGTACTTC.

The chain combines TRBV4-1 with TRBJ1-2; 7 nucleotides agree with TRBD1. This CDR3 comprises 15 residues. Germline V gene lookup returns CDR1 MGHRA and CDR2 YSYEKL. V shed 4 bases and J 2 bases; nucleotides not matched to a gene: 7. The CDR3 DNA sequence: TGCGCCAGCAGCCTACAGGAGGGGGCGAACTATGGCTACACCTTC. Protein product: CASSLQEGANYGYTF.

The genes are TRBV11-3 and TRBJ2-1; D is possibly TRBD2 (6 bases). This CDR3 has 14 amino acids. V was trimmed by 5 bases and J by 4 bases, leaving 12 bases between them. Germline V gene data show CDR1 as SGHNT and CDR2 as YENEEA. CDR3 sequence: CASSATGGYNEQFF. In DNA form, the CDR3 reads TGTGCCAGCAGCGCCACCGGGGGATACAATGAGCAGTTCTTC.

Here the CDR3 DNA reads TGCGCCAGCAGCCCCGGACATAATTCACCCCTCCACTTT. Protein: CASSPGHNSPLHF. The chain carries TRBV5-1 and TRBJ1-6, with D unclear. The V end was cut by 4 bases, the J end by 5 bases, with 7 bases between. This CDR3 has 13 amino acids. CDR1 and CDR2 (germline): SGHRS, YFSETQ.

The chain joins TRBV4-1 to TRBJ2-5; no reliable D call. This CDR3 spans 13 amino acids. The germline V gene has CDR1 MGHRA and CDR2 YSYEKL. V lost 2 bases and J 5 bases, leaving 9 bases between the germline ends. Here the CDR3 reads CASSQNNLETQYF. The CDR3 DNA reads TGCGCCAGCAGCCAAAATAACCTGGAGACCCAGTACTTC.

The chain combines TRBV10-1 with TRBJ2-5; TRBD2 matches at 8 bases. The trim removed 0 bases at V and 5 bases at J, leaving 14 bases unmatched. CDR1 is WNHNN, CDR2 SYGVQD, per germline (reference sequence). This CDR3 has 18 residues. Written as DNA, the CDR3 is TGCGCCAGCAGTGAGTCTCCAGCGGGGGTCTCTCTGCCGGAGACCCAGTACTTC. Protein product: CASSESPAGVSLPETQYF.

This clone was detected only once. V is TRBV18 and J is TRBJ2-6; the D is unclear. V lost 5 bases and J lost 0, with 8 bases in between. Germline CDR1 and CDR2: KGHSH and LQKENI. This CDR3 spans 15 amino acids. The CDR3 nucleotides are TGTGCCAGCTCAGGCACCGGCTCTGGGGCCAACGTCCTGACTTTC. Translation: CASSGTGSGANVLTF.

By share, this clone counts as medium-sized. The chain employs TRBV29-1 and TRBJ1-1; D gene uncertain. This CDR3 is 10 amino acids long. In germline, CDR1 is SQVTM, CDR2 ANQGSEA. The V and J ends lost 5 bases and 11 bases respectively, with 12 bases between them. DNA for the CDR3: TGCAGCGTTTTTAAGGGAAGGGCTTTCTTT. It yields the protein CSVFKGRAFF.

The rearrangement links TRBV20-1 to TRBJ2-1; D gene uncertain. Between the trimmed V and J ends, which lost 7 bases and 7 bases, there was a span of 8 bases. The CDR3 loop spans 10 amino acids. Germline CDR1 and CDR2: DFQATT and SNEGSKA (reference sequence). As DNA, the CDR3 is TGCAGTGTTTTGGGAAATGAGCAGTTCTTC. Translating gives CSVLGNEQFF.

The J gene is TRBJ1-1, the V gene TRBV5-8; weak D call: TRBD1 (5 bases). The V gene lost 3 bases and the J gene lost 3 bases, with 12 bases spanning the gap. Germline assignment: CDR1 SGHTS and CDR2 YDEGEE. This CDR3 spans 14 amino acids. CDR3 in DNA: TGTGCCAGCAGCTATGGGGGGGTGGACACTGAAGCTTTCTTT. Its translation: CASSYGGVDTEAFF.

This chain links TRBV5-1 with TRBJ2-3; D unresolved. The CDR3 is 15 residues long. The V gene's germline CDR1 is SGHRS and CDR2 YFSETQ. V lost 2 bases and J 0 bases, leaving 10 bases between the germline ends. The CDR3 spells CASSFTLRSTDTQYF. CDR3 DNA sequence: TGCGCCAGCAGCTTCACGCTAAGGAGCACAGATACGCAGTATTTT. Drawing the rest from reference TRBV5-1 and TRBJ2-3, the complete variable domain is KAGVTQTPRYLIKTRGQQVTLSCSPISGHRSVSWYQQTPGQGLQFLFEYFSETQRNKGNFPGRFSGRQFSNSRSEMNVSTLELGDSALYLCASSFTLRSTDTQYFGPGTRLTVL.

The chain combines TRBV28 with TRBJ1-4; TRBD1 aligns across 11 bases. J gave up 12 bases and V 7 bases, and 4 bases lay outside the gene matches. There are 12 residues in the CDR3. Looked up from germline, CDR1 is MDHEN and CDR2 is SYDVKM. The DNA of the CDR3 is TGTGCCAGCACGGGACAGGGGGTGGAACTGTTTTTT. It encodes CASTGQGVELFF.

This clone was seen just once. In nucleotides, the CDR3 is TGTGCCAGCAGCTTAGTCCCGAATTCACCCCTCCACTTT. Amino acid sequence: CASSLVPNSPLHF. V and J are TRBV7-9 and TRBJ1-6; D remains unclear. V lost 1 base and J 7 bases, leaving 5 bases between the germline ends. Germline V gives CDR1 SEHNR, CDR2 FQNEAQ (reference sequence). This CDR3 is built from 13 residues.

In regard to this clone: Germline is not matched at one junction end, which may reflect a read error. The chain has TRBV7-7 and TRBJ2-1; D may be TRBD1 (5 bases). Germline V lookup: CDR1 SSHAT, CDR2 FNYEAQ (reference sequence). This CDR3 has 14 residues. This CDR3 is CASSKGQGTSEQFF. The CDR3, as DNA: TGTGCTAGCAGTAAAGGTCAGGGAACGTCTGAGCAGTTCTTC.

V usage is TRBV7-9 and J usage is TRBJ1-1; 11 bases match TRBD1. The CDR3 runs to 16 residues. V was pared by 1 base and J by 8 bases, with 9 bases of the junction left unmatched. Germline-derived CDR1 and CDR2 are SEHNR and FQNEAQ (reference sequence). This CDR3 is CASSLGGTGGRPEAFF. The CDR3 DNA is TGTGCCAGCAGCTTAGGGGGGACAGGGGGACGTCCGGAAGCTTTCTTT.

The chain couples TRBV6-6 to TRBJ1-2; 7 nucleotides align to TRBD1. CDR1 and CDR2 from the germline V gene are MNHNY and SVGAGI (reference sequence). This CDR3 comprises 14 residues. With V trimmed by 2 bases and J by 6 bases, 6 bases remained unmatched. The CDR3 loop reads CASSYPGTGDGYTF. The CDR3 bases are TGTGCCAGCAGTTACCCAGGCACAGGGGATGGCTACACCTTC.

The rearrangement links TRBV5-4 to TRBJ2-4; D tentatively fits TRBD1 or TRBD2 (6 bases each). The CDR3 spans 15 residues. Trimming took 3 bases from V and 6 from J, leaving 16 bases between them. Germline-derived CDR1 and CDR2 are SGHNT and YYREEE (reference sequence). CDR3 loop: CASSSAVEGGNIQYF. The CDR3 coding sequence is TGTGCCAGCAGCTCGGCGGTCGAGGGGGGAAACATTCAGTACTTC.

CDR3 in DNA: TGTGCCAGCTCACCACGATTGAACTATGGCTACACCTTC. This gives the protein CASSPRLNYGYTF. The chain joins TRBV18 to TRBJ1-2; D unresolved. Germline values: CDR1 KGHSH, CDR2 LQKENI. This CDR3 region has 13 residues. Trimming stripped 1 base from V and 2 bases from J, with 5 bases between.

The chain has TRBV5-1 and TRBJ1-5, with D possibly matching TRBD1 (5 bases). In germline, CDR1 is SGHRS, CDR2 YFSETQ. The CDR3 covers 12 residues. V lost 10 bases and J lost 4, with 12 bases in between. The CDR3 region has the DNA TGCGCCGGAGGCGGGGGTAATCAGCCCCAGCATTTT. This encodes CAGGGGNQPQHF.

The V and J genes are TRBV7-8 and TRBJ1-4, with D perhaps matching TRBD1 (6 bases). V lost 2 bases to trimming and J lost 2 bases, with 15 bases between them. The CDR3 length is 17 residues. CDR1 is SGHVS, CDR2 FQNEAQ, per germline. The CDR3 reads CASSLFFAGATNEKLFF. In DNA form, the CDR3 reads TGTGCCAGCAGCTTATTCTTCGCGGGGGCCACTAATGAAAAACTGTTTTTT.

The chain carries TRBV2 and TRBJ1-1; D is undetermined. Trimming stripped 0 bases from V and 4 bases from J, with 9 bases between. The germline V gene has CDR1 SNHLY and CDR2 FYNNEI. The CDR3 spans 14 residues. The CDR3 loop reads CASSEARRSTEAFF. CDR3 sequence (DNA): TGTGCCAGCAGTGAAGCAAGGCGGTCCACTGAAGCTTTCTTT.

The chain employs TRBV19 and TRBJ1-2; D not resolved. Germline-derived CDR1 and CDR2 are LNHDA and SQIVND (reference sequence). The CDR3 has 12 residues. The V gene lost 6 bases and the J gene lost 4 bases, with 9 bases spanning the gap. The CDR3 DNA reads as TGTGCCAGTAGGCAGAATGTCTATGGCTACACCTTC. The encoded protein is CASRQNVYGYTF. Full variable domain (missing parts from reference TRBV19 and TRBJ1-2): DGGITQSPKYLFRKEGQNVTLSCEQNLNHDAMYWYRQDPGQGLRLIYYSQIVNDFQKGDIAEGYSVSREKKESFPLTVTSAQKNPTAFYLCASRQNVYGYTFGSGTRLTVV.

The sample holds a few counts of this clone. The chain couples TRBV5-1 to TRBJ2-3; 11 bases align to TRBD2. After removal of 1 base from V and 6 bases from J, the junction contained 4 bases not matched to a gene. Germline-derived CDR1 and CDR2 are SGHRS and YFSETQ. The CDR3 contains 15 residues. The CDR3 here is CASSLLSGGVDTQYF. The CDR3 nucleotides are TGCGCCAGCAGCTTGCTTAGCGGGGGGGTTGATACGCAGTATTTT.

DNA of the CDR3: TGCGCCAGCAGCGGAAACTACAATGAGCAGTTCTTC. This encodes CASSGNYNEQFF. The V call is TRBV5-1, the J call TRBJ2-1; no firm D call. V lost 4 bases, J lost 3 bases, and 5 bases lay in between. The CDR3 runs 12 residues. Germline-derived CDR1 and CDR2 are SGHRS and YFSETQ.

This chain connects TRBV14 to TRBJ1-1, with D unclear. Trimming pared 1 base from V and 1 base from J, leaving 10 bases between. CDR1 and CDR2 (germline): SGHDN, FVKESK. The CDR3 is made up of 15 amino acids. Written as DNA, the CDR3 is TGTGCCAGCAGCCAAGGTTGGGGTGCGAACACTGAAGCTTTCTTT. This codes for CASSQGWGANTEAFF.